This T cell receptor beta chain emerged from a study of identical twins. Regarding this clonotype: Its antigen is currently unknown.

Study-level points and caveats: Abundant beta clonotypes from cord blood had fewer insertions, unlike memory repertoires, which showed none. With beta out-of-frame sequences, excess sharing by twins was weaker.

A universal primer site was incorporated via template switching, and the cDNA contained unique molecular identifiers. Each CDR3 protein is one row after TCRdb ran MiXCR on the 5' RACE reads. Of 1.5 million to 2 million distinct CDR3 sequences in the sample, around 29% were seen once. Healthy Caucasian donors formed the entire cohort. Trimming took off 1 base at V and 3 bases at J, with 9 bases between the two ends. Germline-derived CDR1 and CDR2 are SGHTA and FQGNSA. This CDR3 contains 14 residues. The material sequenced was cord blood. This sequence was found in a newborn girl in good health. The chain employs TRBV7-2 and TRBJ1-1; maybe TRBD1 (5 bases). CDR3: CASSLVVGDTEAFF. CDR3 DNA sequence: TGTGCCAGCAGCTTAGTCGTGGGGGACACTGAAGCTTTCTTT.